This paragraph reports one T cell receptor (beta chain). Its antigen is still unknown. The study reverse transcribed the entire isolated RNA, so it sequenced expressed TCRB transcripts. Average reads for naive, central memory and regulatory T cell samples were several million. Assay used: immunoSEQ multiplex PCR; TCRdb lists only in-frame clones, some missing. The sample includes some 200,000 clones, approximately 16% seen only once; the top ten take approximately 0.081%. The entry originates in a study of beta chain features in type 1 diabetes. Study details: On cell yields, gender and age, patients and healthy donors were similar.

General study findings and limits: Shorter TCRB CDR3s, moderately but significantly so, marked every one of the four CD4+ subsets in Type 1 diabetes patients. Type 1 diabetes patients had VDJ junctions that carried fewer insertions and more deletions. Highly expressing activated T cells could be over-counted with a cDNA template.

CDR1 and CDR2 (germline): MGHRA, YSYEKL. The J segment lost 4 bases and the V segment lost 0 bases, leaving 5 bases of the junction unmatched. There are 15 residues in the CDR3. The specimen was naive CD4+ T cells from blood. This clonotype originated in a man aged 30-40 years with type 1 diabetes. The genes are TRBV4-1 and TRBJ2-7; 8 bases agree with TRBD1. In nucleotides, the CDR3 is TGCGCCAGCAGCCAAGACCTGGACAGGGCTTACGAGCAGTACTTC. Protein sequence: CASSQDLDRAYEQYF.